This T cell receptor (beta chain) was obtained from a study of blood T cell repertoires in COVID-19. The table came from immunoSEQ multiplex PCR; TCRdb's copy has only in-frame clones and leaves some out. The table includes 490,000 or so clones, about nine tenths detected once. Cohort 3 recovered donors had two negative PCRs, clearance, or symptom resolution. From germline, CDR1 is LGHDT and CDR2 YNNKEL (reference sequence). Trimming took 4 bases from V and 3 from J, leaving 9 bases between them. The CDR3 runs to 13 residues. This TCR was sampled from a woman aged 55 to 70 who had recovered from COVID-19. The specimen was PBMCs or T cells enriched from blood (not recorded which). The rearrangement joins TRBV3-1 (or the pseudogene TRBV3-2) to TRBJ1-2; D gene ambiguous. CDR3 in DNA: TGTGCCAGCAGCCCACGAGGAGACTATGGCTACACCTTC. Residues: CASSPRGDYGYTF.